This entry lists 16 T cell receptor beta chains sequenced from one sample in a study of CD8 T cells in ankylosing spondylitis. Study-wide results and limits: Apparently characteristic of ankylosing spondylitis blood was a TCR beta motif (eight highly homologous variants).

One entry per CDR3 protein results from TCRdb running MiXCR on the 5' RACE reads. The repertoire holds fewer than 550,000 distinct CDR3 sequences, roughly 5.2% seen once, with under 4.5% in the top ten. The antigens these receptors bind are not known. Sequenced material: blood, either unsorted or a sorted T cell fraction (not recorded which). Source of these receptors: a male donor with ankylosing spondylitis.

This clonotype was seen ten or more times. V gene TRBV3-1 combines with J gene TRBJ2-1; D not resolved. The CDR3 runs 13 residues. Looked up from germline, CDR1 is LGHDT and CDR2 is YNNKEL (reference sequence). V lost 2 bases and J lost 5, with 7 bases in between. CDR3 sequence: CASSQFRDNEQFF. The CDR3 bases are TGTGCCAGCAGCCAATTTCGGGACAATGAGCAGTTCTTC.

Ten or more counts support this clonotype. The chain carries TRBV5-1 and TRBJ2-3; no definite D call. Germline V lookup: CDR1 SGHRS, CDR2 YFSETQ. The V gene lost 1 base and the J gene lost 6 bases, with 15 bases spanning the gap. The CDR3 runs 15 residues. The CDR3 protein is CASSLRSSVPDTQYF. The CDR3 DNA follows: TGCGCCAGCAGCTTGCGCTCCAGCGTCCCCGATACGCAGTATTTT. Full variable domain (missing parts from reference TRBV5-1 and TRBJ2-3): KAGVTQTPRYLIKTRGQQVTLSCSPISGHRSVSWYQQTPGQGLQFLFEYFSETQRNKGNFPGRFSGRQFSNSRSEMNVSTLELGDSALYLCASSLRSSVPDTQYFGPGTRLTVL.

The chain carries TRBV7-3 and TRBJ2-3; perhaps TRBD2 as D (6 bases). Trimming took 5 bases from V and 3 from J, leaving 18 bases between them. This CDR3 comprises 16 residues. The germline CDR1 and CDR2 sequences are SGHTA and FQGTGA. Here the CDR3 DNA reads TGTGCCAGCAGCGCGGGGCCTCGCCGGGGGACAGATACGCAGTATTTT. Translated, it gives CASSAGPRRGTDTQYF.

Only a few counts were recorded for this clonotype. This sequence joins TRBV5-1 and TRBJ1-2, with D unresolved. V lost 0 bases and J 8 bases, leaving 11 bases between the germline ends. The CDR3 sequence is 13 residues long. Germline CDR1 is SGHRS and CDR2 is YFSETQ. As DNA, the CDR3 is TGCGCCAGCAGCTTGGGAGCCGGGCAGGGCTACACCTTC. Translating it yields CASSLGAGQGYTF.

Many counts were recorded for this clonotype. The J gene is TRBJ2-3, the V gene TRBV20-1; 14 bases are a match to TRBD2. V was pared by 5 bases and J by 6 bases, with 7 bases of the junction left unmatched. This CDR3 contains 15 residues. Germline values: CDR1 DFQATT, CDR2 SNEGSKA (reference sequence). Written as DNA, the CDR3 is TGCAGTGCTGAGGGACTAGCGGGAGATCTGGATACGCAGTATTTT. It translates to CSAEGLAGDLDTQYF.

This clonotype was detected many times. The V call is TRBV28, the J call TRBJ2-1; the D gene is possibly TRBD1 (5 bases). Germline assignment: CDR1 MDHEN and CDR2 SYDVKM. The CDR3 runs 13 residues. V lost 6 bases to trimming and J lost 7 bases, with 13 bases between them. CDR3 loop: CASSDSFRNEQFF. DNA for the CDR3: TGTGCCAGCAGCGACAGTTTTCGGAATGAGCAGTTCTTC.

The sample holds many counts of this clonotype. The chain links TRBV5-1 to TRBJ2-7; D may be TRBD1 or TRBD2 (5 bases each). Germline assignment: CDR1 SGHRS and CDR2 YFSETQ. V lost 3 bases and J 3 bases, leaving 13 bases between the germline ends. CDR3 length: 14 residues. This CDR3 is CASSSGQAVYEQYF. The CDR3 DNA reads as TGCGCCAGCAGCTCTGGACAAGCGGTCTACGAGCAGTACTTC. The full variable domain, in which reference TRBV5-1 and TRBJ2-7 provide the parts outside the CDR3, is KAGVTQTPRYLIKTRGQQVTLSCSPISGHRSVSWYQQTPGQGLQFLFEYFSETQRNKGNFPGRFSGRQFSNSRSEMNVSTLELGDSALYLCASSSGQAVYEQYFGPGTRLTVT.

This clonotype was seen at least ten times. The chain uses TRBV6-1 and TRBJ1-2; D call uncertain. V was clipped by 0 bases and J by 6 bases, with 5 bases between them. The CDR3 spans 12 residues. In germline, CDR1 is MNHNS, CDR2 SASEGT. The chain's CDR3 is CASSEALHGYTF. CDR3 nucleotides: TGTGCCAGCAGTGAAGCGTTACATGGCTACACCTTC.

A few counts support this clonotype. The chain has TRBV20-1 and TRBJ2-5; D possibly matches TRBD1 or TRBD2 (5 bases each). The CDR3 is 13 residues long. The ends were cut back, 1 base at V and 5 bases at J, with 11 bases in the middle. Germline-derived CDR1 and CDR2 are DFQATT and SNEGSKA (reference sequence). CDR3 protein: CSARVGVRETQYF. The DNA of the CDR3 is TGCAGTGCTAGAGTGGGGGTTCGGGAGACCCAGTACTTC.

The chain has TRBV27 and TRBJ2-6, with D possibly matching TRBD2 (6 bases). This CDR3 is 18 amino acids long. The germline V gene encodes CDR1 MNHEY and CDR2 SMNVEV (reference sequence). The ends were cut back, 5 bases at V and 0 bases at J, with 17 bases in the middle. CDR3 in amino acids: CASSPSGTGDSGANVLTF. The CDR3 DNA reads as TGTGCCAGCAGTCCTTCCGGGACGGGAGACTCTGGGGCCAACGTCCTGACTTTC. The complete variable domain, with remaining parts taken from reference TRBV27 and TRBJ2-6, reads EAQVTQNPRYLITVTGKKLTVTCSQNMNHEYMSWYRQDPGLGLRQIYYSMNVEVTDKGDVPEGYKVSRKEKRNFPLILESPSPNQTSLYFCASSPSGTGDSGANVLTFGAGSRLTVL.

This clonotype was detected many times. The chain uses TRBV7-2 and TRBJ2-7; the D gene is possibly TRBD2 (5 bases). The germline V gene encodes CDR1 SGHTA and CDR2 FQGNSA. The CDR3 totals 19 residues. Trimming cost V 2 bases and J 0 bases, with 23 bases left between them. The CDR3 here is CASSLRARLLLGDSYEQYF. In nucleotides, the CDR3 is TGTGCCAGCAGCTTAAGGGCTAGACTCCTACTAGGTGACTCCTACGAGCAGTACTTC.

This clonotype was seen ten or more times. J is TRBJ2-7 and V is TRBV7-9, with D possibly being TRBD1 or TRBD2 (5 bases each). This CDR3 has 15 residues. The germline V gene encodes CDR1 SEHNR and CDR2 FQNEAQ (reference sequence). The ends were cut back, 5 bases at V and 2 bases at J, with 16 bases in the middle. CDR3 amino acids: CASSPNRTFTYEQYF. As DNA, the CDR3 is TGTGCCAGCAGCCCAAACAGGACTTTTACCTACGAGCAGTACTTC.

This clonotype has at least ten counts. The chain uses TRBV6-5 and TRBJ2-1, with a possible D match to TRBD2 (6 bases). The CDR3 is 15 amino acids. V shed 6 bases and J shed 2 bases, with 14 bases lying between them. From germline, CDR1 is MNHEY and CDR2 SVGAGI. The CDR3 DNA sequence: TGTGCCAGCAGGTTAGCGGTTCCCCCCTACAATGAGCAGTTCTTC. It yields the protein CASRLAVPPYNEQFF.

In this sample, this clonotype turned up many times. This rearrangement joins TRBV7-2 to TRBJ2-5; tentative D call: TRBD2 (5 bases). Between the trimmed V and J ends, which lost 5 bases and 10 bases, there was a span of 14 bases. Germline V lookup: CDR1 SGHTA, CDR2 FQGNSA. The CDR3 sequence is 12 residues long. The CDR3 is CASSHQQGSQYF. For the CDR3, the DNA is TGTGCCAGCAGCCACCAACAAGGGAGCCAGTACTTC.

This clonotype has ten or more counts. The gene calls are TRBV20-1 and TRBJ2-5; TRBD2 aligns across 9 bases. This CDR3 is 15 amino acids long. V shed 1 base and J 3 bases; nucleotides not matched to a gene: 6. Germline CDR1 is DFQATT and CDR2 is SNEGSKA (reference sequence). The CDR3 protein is CSARGRGGTEETQYF. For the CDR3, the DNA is TGCAGTGCTAGAGGGCGGGGGGGCACAGAAGAGACCCAGTACTTC.

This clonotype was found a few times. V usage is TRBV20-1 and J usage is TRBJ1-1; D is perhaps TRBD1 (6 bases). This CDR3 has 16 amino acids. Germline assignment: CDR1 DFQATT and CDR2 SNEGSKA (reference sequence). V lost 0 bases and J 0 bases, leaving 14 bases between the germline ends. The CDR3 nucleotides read TGCAGTGCTAGAGACCCCCGAGGGGGGATGAACACTGAAGCTTTCTTT. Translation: CSARDPRGGMNTEAFF.